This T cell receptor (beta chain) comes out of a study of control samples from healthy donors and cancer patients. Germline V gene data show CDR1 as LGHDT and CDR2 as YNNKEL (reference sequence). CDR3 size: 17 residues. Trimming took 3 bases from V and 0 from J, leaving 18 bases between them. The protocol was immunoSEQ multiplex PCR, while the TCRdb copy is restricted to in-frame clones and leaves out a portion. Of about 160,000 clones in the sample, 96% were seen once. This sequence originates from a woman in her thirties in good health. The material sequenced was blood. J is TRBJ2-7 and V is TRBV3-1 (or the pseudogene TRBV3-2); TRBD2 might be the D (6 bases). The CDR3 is CASSQIGPGLSSYEQYF. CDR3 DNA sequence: TGTGCCAGCAGCCAGATAGGTCCGGGACTGAGCTCCTACGAGCAGTACTTC.